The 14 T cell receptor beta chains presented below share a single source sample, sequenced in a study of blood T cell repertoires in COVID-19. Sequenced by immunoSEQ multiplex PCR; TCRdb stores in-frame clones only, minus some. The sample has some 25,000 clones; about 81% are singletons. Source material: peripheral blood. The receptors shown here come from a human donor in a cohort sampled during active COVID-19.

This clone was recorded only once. The CDR3 bases are TGCGCCAGCAGCCAAGGAGGAACTTCGAACACCGGGGAGCTGTTTTTT. This codes for CASSQGGTSNTGELFF. This sequence joins TRBV4-3 and TRBJ2-2; D remains ambiguous. V was shortened by 1 base and J by 0 bases, with 9 bases between the two germline ends. CDR3 length: 16 residues. In germline, CDR1 is LGHNA, CDR2 YSLEER.

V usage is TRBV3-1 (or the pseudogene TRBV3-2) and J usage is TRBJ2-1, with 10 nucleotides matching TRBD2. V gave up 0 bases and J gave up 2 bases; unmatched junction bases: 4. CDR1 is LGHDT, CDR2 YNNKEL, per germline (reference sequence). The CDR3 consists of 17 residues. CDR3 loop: CASSQERLAGAYNEQFF. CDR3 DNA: TGTGCCAGCAGCCAAGAGAGGCTAGCGGGGGCCTACAATGAGCAGTTCTTC.

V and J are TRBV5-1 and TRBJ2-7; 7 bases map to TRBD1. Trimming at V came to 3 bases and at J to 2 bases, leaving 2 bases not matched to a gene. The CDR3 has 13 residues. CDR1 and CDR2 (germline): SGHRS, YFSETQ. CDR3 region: CASSSDRTYEQYF. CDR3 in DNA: TGCGCCAGCAGCTCGGACAGGACCTACGAGCAGTACTTC.

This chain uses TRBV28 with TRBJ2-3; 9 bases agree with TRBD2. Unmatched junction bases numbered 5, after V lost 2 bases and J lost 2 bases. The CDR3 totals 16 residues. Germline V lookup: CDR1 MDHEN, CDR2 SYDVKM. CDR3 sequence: CASSLGGGEYTDTQYF. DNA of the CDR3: TGTGCCAGCAGTTTAGGCGGGGGGGAATACACAGATACGCAGTATTTT.

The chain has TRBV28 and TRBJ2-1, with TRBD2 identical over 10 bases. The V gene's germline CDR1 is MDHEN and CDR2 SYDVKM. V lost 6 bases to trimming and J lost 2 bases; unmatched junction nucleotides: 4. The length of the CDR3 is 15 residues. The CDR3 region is CASRWTSGAYNEQFF. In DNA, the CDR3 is TGTGCCAGCAGGTGGACTAGCGGTGCCTACAATGAGCAGTTCTTC.

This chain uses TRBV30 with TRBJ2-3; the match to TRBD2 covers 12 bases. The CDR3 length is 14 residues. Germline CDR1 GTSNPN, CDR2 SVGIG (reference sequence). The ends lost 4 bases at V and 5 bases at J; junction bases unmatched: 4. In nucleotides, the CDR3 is TGTGCCTGGACGGGACTAGCGGGTATAGATACGCAGTATTTT. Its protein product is CAWTGLAGIDTQYF.

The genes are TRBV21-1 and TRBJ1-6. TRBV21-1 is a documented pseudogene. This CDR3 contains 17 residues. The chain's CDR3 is CASSKRDDLSYNSPLHF. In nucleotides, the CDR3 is TGTGCCAGCAGCAAGAGGGATGACCTCTCCTATAATTCACCCCTCCACTTT.

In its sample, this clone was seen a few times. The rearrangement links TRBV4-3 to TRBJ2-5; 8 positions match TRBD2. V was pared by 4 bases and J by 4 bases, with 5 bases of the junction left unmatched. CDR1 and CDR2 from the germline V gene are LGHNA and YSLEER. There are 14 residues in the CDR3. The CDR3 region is CASSLRGGAETQYF. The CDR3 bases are TGCGCCAGCAGCCTCCGGGGGGGGGCAGAGACCCAGTACTTC.

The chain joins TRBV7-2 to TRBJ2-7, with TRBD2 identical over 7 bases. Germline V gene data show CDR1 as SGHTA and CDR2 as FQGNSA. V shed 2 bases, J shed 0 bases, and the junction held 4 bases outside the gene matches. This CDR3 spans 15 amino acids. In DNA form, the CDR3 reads TGTGCCAGCAGCTTACTAGGGAGGGCCTCCTACGAGCAGTACTTC. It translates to CASSLLGRASYEQYF.

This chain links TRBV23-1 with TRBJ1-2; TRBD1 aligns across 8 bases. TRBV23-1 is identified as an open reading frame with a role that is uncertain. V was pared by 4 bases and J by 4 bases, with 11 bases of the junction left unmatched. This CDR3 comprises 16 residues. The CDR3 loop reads CASSPPKRTGGYGYTF. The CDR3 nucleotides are TGCGCCAGCAGTCCGCCAAAACGAACAGGGGGCTATGGCTACACCTTC.

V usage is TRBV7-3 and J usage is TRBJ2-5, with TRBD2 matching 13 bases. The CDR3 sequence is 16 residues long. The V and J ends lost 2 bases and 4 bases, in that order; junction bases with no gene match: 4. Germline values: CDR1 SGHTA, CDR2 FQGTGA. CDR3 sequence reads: CASSLGWTSGGETQYF. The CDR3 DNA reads TGTGCCAGCAGCTTAGGGTGGACTAGCGGGGGAGAGACCCAGTACTTC.

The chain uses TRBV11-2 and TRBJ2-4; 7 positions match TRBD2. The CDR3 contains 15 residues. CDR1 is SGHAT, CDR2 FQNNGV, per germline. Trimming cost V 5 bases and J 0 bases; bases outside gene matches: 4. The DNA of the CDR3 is TGTGCCAGCAGCGCTGGGAGGGGAGCCAAAAACATTCAGTACTTC. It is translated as CASSAGRGAKNIQYF.

CDR3 in DNA: TGTGCCAGTTCCTGGGGGGGGGTGAACACTGAAGCTTTCTTT. Protein sequence: CASSWGGVNTEAFF. J is TRBJ1-1 and V is TRBV27, with TRBD1 as a possible D gene (5 bases). CDR1 and CDR2 (germline): MNHEY, SMNVEV (reference sequence). This CDR3 has 14 amino acids. V lost 9 bases, J lost 0 bases, and 14 bases lay in between.

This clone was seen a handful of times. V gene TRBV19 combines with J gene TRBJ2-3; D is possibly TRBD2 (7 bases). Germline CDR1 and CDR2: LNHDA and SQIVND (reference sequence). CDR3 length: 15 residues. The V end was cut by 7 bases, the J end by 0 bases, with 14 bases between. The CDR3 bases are TGTGCCAGTACCCTAGGGGGGGGTAGCACAGATACGCAGTATTTT. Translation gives CASTLGGGSTDTQYF.